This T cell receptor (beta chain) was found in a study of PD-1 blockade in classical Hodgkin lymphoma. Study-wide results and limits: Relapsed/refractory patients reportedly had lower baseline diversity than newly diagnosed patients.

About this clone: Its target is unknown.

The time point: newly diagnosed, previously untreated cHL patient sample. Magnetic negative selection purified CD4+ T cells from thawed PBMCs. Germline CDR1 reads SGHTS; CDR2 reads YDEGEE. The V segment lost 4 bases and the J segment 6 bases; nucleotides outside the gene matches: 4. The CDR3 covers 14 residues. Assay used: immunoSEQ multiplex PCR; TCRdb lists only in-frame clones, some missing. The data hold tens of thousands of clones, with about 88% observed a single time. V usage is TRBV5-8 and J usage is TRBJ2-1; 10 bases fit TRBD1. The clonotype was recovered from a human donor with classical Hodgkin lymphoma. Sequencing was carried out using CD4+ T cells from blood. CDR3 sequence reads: CASSRGQGFNEQFF. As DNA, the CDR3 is TGTGCCAGCAGCCGGGGACAGGGGTTCAATGAGCAGTTCTTC.